The 5 T cell receptor beta chains below were found in one sample sequenced in a study of blood T cell repertoires in COVID-19. Repertoires were generated with immunoSEQ multiplex PCR, while TCRdb's copy carries only in-frame clones and drops some. The sample lists approximately 260,000 clones, roughly 87% occurring once. Sequencing was carried out using peripheral blood. Receptor source: a man in his 60s who had recovered from COVID-19.

The chain couples TRBV13 to TRBJ2-7; a weak D match, TRBD1 (6 bases). Trimming took 2 bases from V and 1 from J, leaving 9 bases between them. In germline, CDR1 is PRHDT, CDR2 FYEKMQ (reference sequence). The CDR3 has 14 amino acids. CDR3 protein: CASSLLGASYEQYF. CDR3 DNA: TGTGCCAGCAGCTTATTGGGGGCGTCCTACGAGCAGTACTTC.

The table lists this clone with a few counts. The chain recombines TRBV19 with TRBJ1-1; maybe TRBD1 (6 bases). There are 14 residues in the CDR3. CDR1 is LNHDA, CDR2 SQIVND, per germline (reference sequence). V gave up 2 bases and J gave up 4 bases, with 11 bases separating them. CDR3 bases: TGTGCCAGTAGTATAACAGGGTATGGCACTGAAGCTTTCTTT. Protein sequence: CASSITGYGTEAFF.

The J gene is TRBJ1-2, the V gene TRBV24-1; TRBD1 might be the D (5 bases). Germline V lookup: CDR1 KGHDR, CDR2 SFDVKD. V dropped 9 bases and J dropped 1 base, with 17 bases sitting between them. The CDR3 consists of 15 residues. The CDR3 nucleotides are TGTGCCACCTCCGGGGGGGGTCGGAGTAACTATGGCTACACCTTC. As protein: CATSGGGRSNYGYTF.

V and J are TRBV13 and TRBJ2-5, with 9 bases fitting TRBD2. The CDR3 sequence is 16 residues long. From germline, CDR1 is PRHDT and CDR2 FYEKMQ (reference sequence). V gave up 0 bases and J gave up 5 bases; unmatched junction bases: 7. The CDR3, as DNA: TGTGCCAGCAGCTTAGGGTGCGGGGGGGCAAAGGAGACCCAGTACTTC. Its protein is CASSLGCGGAKETQYF.

The chain joins TRBV5-4 to TRBJ2-3; 10 bases are a match to TRBD1. Trimming cost V 1 base and J 5 bases; bases outside gene matches: 4. Germline V CDR1 and CDR2: SGHNT, YYREEE (reference sequence). The CDR3 totals 15 residues. The chain's CDR3 is CASSLTGQGIDTQYF. The CDR3 bases are TGTGCCAGCAGCTTGACGGGACAGGGGATAGATACGCAGTATTTT.